The sequence of this T cell receptor beta chain was determined in a study of early T cells in non-severe SARS-CoV-2 infection. The overall study: The chains were unpaired, and the sequenced material was bulk RNA from unsorted whole blood. Study conclusions and caveats: Anti-spike CD8 responses were favored by VDJdb matching, which missed private and CD4 specificities.

Each cDNA molecule carried a unique molecular identifier. One entry per CDR3 protein, called by TCRdb with MiXCR from the 5' RACE reads. The table records roughly 31,000 distinct CDR3 sequences, about 4.2% of them present only once. The ends were cut back, 1 base at V and 3 bases at J, with 13 bases in the middle. In germline, CDR1 is DFQATT, CDR2 SNEGSKA (reference sequence). CDR3 length: 15 residues. This clonotype showed up just a few times. What it recognizes is unknown. The rearrangement uses TRBV20-1 and TRBJ2-1; possibly TRBD2 for D (6 bases). The clonotype originates from an adult who was a healthcare worker with PCR-confirmed SARS-CoV-2 infection or an uninfected control (not recorded which). The source material was whole blood. As DNA, the CDR3 is TGCAGTGCTAGAGTGGCGGGGAGGATCTACAATGAGCAGTTCTTC. It is translated as CSARVAGRIYNEQFF.